What follows is one TCR beta chain and its context. Its cognate antigen is unknown. The data belong to a study of identical twins. After template switching added a universal primer site, the resulting cDNA carried unique molecular identifiers. Each CDR3 protein is one row after TCRdb ran MiXCR on the 5' RACE reads. The top ten clones hold over 0.25% of a sample with around 1.7 million distinct CDR3 sequences, roughly a third of them seen once. Whole-study results and caveats: High-abundance cord blood beta clonotypes had fewer insertions; memory repertoires showed none.

The clonotype originates from a newborn girl in good health. What was sequenced was cord blood.

In DNA, the CDR3 is TGTGCCAGCGGTAGGGCAGGGGAAGAAGCTTTCTTT. The encoded protein is CASGRAGEEAFF. V gene TRBV25-1 combines with J gene TRBJ1-1, with D perhaps TRBD1 (6 bases). The V end was cut by 8 bases, the J end by 8 bases, with 15 bases between. Germline CDR1 and CDR2: MGHDK and SYGVNS. This CDR3 has 12 amino acids.